The clone carrying this T cell receptor (beta chain) was counted only a few times. The antigen is undetermined. V dropped 2 bases and J dropped 7; count of bases not matched to a gene: 4. The CDR3 consists of 14 residues. MiXCR, applied by TCRdb to the 5' RACE reads, yields one record per CDR3 protein. Found here are roughly 220,000 distinct CDR3 sequences, approximately 5.9% of them singletons; the top ten hold about 15%. This record belongs to a study of identical twins. The study, taken as a whole, reports: Abundant beta clonotypes from cord blood bore fewer insertions; memory repertoires lacked this pattern.

The data also belong to a second study, concerning T cells expressing NK-cell markers. That publication notes: Among eight sequenced donors, seven carried HCMV seropositivity while one was seronegative. Sorting was limited to alpha-beta TCR-expressing T cells with an anti-gamma-delta TCR antibody in several experiments. Where several donors were concerned, these clonotypes also led the CD3+CD56-NKG2C+ fraction.

Sequenced sample: CD8+ T cells sorted from blood. The chain recombines TRBV12-3 or TRBV12-4 with TRBJ1-4; 7 bases agree with TRBD1. This receptor was obtained from a woman between 18 and 29 years old in good health. The CDR3 DNA is TGTGCCAGCAGTTTATCCCACAGGGGTGAAAAACTGTTTTTT. It specifies CASSLSHRGEKLFF.